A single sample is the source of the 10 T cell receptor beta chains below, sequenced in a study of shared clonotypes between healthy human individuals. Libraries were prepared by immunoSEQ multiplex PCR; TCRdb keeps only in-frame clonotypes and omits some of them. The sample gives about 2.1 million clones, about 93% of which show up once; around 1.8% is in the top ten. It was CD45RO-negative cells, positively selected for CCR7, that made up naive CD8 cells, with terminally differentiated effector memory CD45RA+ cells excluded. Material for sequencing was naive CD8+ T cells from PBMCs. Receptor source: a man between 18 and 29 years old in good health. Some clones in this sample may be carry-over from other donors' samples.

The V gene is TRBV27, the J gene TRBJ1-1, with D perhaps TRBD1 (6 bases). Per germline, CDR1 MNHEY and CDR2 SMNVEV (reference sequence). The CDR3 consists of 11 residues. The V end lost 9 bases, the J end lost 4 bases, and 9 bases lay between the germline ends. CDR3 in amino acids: CARGGGTEAFF. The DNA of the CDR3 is TGTGCCAGGGGGGGCGGCACTGAAGCTTTCTTT.

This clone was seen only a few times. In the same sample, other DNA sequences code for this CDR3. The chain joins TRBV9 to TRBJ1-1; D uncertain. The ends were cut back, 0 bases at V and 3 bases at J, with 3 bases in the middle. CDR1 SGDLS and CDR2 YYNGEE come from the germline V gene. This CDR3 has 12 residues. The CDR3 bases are TGTGCCAGCAGCGTAGTGGACACTGAAGCTTTCTTT. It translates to CASSVVDTEAFF.

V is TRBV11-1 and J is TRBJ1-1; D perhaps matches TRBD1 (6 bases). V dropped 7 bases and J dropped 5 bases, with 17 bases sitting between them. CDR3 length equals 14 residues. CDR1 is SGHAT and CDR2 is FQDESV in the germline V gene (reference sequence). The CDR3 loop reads CASNFGEGGTEAFF. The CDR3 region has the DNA TGTGCCAGCAACTTTGGGGAGGGGGGAACTGAAGCTTTCTTT.

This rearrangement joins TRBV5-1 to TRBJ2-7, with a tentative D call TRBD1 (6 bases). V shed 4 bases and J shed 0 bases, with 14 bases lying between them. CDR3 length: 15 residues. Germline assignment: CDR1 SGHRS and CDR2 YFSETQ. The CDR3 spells CASSVTGSNSYEQYF. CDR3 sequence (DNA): TGCGCCAGCAGCGTTACAGGGTCGAACTCCTACGAGCAGTACTTC.

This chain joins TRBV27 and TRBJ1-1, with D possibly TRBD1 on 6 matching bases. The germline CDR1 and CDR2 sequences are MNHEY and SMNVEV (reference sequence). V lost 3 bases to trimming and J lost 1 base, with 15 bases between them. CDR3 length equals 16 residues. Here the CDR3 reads CASSFNREQGNTEAFF. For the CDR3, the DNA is TGTGCCAGCAGTTTCAACCGGGAACAGGGGAACACTGAAGCTTTCTTT.

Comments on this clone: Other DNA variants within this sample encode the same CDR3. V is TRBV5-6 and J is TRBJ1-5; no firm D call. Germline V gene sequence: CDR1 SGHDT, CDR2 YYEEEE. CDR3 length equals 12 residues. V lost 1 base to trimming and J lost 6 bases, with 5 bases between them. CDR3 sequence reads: CASSLWGQPQHF. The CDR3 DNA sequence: TGTGCCAGCAGCTTGTGGGGTCAGCCCCAGCATTTT.

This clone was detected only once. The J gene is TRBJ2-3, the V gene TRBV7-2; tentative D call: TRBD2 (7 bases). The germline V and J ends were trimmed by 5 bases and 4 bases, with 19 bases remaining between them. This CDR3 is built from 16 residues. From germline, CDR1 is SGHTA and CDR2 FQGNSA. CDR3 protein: CASSLREGVAADTQYF. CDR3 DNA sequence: TGTGCCAGCAGCCTAAGGGAGGGGGTAGCTGCAGATACGCAGTATTTT. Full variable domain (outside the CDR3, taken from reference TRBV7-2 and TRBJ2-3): GAGVSQSPSNKVTEKGKDVELRCDPISGHTALYWYRQSLGQGLEFLIYFQGNSAPDKSGLPSDRFSAERTGGSVSTLTIQRTQQEDSAVYLCASSLREGVAADTQYFGPGTRLTVL.

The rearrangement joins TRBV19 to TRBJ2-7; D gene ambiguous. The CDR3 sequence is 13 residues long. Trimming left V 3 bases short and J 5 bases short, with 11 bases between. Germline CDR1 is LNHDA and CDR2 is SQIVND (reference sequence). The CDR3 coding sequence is TGTGCCAGTAGTATTCGAGTTCGGGACGAGCAGTACTTC. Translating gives CASSIRVRDEQYF.

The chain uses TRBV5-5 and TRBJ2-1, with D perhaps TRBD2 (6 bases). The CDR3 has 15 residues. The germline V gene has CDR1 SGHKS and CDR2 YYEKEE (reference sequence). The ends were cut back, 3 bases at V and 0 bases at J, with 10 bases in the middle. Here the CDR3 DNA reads TGTGCCAGCAGCTACACCGGGAGCTCCTACAATGAGCAGTTCTTC. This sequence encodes CASSYTGSSYNEQFF. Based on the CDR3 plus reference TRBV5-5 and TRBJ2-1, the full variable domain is DAGVTQSPTHLIKTRGQQVTLRCSPISGHKSVSWYQQVLGQGPQFIFQYYEKEERGRGNFPDRFSARQFPNYSSELNVNALLLGDSALYLCASSYTGSSYNEQFFGPGTRLTVL.

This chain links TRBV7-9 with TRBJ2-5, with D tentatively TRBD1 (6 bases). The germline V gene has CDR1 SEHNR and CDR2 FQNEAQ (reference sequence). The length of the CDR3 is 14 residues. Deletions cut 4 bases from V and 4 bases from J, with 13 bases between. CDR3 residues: CASSSQGAGETQYF. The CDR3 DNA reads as TGTGCCAGCAGCTCACAGGGTGCGGGAGAGACCCAGTACTTC.